This T cell receptor (beta chain) was captured in a study of beta chain features in type 1 diabetes. This CDR3 spans 16 amino acids. CDR1 is SGHDN and CDR2 is FVKESK in the germline V gene. Between the trimmed V and J ends, which lost 6 bases and 5 bases, there was a span of 19 bases. This clone occurred many times. Using CD45RO/CCR7/CD25/CD127/CD95/CD27, CD4+ naive, central memory, regulatory and stem cell-like memory cells were sorted. Expressed TCRB transcripts were sequenced, since all the RNA that had been isolated was reverse transcribed. The protocol was immunoSEQ multiplex PCR, while the TCRdb copy is restricted to in-frame clones and leaves out a portion. The data show about 140,000 clones, 9.5% to 10% seen once.

The source of this sequence is a middle-aged woman in good health. The chain couples TRBV14 to TRBJ2-2, with a tentative D call TRBD1 (6 bases). Material for sequencing was central memory CD4+ T cells from blood. The CDR3 nucleotides read TGTGCCAGCAGTGTAGGGACACCCTGGCGGACCGGGGAGCTGTTTTTT. It codes for CASSVGTPWRTGELFF.